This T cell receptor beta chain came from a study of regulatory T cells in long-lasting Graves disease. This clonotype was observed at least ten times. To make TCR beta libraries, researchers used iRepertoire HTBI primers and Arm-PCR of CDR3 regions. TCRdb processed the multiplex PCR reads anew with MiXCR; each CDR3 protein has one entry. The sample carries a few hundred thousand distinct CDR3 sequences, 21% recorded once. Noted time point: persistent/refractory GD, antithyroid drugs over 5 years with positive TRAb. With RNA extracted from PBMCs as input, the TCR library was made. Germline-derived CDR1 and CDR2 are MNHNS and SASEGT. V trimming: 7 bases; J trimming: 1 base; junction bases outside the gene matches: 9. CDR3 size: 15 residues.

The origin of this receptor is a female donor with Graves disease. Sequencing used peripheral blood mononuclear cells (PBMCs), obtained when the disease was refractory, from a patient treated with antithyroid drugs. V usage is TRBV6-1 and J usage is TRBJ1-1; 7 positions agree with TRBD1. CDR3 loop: CASTLSTGQNTEAFF. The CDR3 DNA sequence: TGTGCCAGCACTCTATCGACAGGGCAGAACACTGAAGCTTTCTTT.